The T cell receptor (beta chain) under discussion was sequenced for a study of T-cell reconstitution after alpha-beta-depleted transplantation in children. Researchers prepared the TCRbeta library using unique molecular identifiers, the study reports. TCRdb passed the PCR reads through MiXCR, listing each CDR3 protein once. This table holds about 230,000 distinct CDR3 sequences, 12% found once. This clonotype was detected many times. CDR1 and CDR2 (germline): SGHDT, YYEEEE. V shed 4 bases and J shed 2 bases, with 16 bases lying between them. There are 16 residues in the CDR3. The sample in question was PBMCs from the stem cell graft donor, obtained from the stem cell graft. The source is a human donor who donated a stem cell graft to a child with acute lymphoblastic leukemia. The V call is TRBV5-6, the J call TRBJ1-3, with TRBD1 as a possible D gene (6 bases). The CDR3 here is CASSQDGGLTGNTIYF. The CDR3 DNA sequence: TGTGCCAGCAGCCAAGACGGGGGGCTGACTGGAAACACCATATATTTT.